This T cell receptor beta chain originates from a study of T-cell memory formation after mild COVID-19. In TCRdb, the 5' RACE reads were re-called with MiXCR into one record per CDR3 protein. Among nearly 250,000 distinct CDR3 sequences, less than 20% were seen once, and the ten largest hold approximately 2.1%. The V and J ends lost 3 bases and 3 bases, in that order; junction bases with no gene match: 7. Germline V gives CDR1 LNHDA, CDR2 SQIVND (reference sequence). The CDR3 covers 15 residues. The sequenced material came from PBMCs or a T cell subset sorted from them (not recorded which). This chain links TRBV19 with TRBJ2-7; 8 nucleotides match TRBD2. The source of this sequence is an adult woman who had mild COVID-19 (a few samples of this study predate the infection). Cell type and time point are not known. CDR3: CASSITGTRDYEQYF. The CDR3 nucleotides are TGTGCCAGTAGTATCACCGGGACTAGGGACTACGAGCAGTACTTC.